This T cell receptor (beta chain) was found in a study of graft-versus-host responses after intestinal transplantation. Clones were read by immunoSEQ multiplex PCR, and TCRdb kept only the in-frame ones, dropping some. The sample lists 13,000 or so clones, around 74% occurring once. Graft tissue was processed to release intraepithelial and lamina propria lymphocytes. Germline V CDR1 and CDR2: SGHNT, YENEEA. Between the trimmed V and J ends, which lost 5 bases and 7 bases, there was a span of 9 bases. This CDR3 is 11 amino acids long. The chain combines TRBV11-3 with TRBJ2-7; D is uncertain. Specimen: ileum tissue, collected 16 days after intestinal transplant. The sequence was obtained from a human patient who received an intestinal transplant, so some T cells may come from the graft donor. The CDR3 sequence: CASSTNIEQYF. The CDR3, as DNA: TGTGCCAGCAGCACAAACATAGAGCAGTACTTC.